This TCR beta chain was obtained from a study of T cells in Graves' hyperthyroidism and ophthalmopathy. This clonotype was recorded at least ten times. What it binds is unknown. Study conclusions and caveats: Blood samples included most of the expanded thyroid clonotypes exceeding 0.001.

RNA transcripts gave rise to amplified TCR beta CDR3 regions. The TCR CDR3 first-round RT-PCR relied on the HTBI primer set. TCRdb re-called the multiplex PCR reads with MiXCR, one entry per CDR3 protein. The sample lists around 450,000 distinct CDR3 sequences; roughly 14% were seen once. Uncontrolled infection, other autoimmune disease, pregnancy or lactation led to exclusion. Clinical symptoms, serum thyroxine and TRAb, thyroid ultrasound and orbital computed tomography together formed the diagnostic basis. Sequences were obtained from blood. The clonotype comes from a woman between 18 and 30 years old with Graves' hyperthyroidism.

The CDR3 nucleotides are TGTGCCTCAGCGGGGACAGGGCCCTACGAGCAGTACTTC. Encoded protein: CASAGTGPYEQYF. V usage is TRBV7-2 and J usage is TRBJ2-7, with 9 bases aligning to TRBD1. Per germline, CDR1 SGHTA and CDR2 FQGNSA. Losses at the gene ends were 11 bases for V and 2 bases for J; bases not matched to a gene: 7. This CDR3 contains 13 residues.